This T cell receptor (beta chain) came from a study of cytomegalovirus exposure and HLA in healthy donors. 13 Jbeta primers and 60 Vbeta primers were used for the PCR. TCRdb's table, derived via immunoSEQ multiplex PCR, lists solely in-frame clones and lacks some. The table records about 96,000 clones, under 85% of them present only once. Whole-study results and caveats: Roughly even sequencing depth across donors was the assumption behind the presence/absence analyses.

With regard to this clone: The antigen is undetermined.

This CDR3 comprises 15 residues. The V gene lost 7 bases and the J gene lost 9 bases, with 22 bases spanning the gap. Per germline, CDR1 MGHRA and CDR2 YSYEKL. The receptor comes from a woman between 65 and 79 years old in good health and CMV-seropositive. The sequencing sample was made of PBMCs. The J gene is TRBJ2-1, the V gene TRBV4-1; D perhaps matches TRBD2 (6 bases). The CDR3 loop is CASISTTSAAAEQFF. In DNA, the CDR3 is TGCGCCAGCATCTCAACGACTAGTGCCGCGGCTGAGCAGTTCTTC.